This T cell receptor (beta chain) was recorded in a study of T cells in Graves' hyperthyroidism and ophthalmopathy. Study results and limitations: Onset of ophthalmopathy came a median approximately 6.8 months after the model predicted it. Blood also contained most expanded thyroid clonotypes above 0.001. Researchers report that a 13 V-J model separated ophthalmopathy from stable hyperthyroidism.

This CDR3 comprises 14 residues. V lost 7 bases to trimming and J lost 0 bases, with 12 bases between them. CDR1 is MDHEN, CDR2 SYDVKM, per germline. Regions amplified from RNA transcripts were the TCR beta CDR3 regions. The TCR CDR3 was amplified in a first-round RT-PCR using the HTBI primer set. TCRdb recomputed calls from the multiplex PCR reads with MiXCR, one row per CDR3 protein. This sample has 500,000 to 650,000 distinct CDR3 sequences, with about 45% found just once. Clinical symptoms, serum thyroxine and TRAb, thyroid ultrasound and orbital computed tomography together formed the diagnostic basis. In this sample, this clonotype turned up a few times. Its antigen is currently unknown.

This receptor was taken from an adult woman with Graves' disease, either hyperthyroidism or ophthalmopathy (not recorded which). The sample comprised peripheral blood or thyroid tissue (not recorded which). This rearrangement joins TRBV28 to TRBJ1-1, with no clear D. The CDR3, as DNA: TGTGCCAGCACCCGCGCCCGAATGAACACTGAAGCTTTCTTT. Its translation is CASTRARMNTEAFF.